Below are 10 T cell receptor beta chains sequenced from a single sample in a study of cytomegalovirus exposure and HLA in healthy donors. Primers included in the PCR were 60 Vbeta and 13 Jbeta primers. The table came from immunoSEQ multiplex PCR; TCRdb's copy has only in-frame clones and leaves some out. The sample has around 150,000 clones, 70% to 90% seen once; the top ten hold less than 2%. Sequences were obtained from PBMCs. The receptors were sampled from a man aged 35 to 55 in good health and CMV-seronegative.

CDR3: CASRDRGSYEQYF. The CDR3 coding sequence is TGTGCCAGCAGGGACAGGGGTTCCTACGAGCAGTACTTC. This chain connects TRBV7-2 to TRBJ2-7, with TRBD1 matching over 9 bases. V lost 6 bases, J lost 1 base, and 1 base stayed unmatched. From germline, CDR1 is SGHTA and CDR2 FQGNSA. The CDR3 sequence is 13 residues long.

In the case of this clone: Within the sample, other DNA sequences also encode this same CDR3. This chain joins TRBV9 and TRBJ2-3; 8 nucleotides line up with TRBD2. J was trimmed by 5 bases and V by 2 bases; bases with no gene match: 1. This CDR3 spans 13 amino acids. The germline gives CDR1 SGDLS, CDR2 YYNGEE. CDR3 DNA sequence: TGTGCCAGCAGCGTGGGACTAGGAGATACGCAGTATTTT. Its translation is CASSVGLGDTQYF.

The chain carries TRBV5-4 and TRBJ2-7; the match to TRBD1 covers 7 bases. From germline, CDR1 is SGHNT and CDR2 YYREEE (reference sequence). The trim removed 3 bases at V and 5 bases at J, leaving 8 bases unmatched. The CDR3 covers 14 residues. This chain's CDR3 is CASSSGQKFHEQYF. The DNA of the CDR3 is TGTGCCAGCAGCTCGGGACAGAAGTTCCACGAGCAGTACTTC.

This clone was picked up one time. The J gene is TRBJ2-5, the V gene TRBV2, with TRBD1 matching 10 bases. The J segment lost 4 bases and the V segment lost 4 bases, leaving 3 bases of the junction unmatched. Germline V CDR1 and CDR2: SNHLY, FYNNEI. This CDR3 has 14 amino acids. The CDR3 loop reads CASSAGTGAETQYF. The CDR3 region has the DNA TGTGCCAGCAGTGCCGGGACAGGGGCAGAGACCCAGTACTTC.

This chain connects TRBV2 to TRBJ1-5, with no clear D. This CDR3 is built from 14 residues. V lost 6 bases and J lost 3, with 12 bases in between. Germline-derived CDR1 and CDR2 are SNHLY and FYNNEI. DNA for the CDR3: TGTGCCAGCAGGCCCTTCTACCCCAATCAGCCCCAGCATTTT. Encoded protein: CASRPFYPNQPQHF.

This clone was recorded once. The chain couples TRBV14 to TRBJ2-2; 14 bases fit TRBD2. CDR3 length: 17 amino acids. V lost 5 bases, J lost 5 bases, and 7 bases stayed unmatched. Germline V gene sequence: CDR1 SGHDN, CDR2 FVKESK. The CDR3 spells CASSFTGTSGRTGELFF. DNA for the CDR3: TGTGCCAGCAGCTTCACCGGGACTAGCGGGAGAACCGGGGAGCTGTTTTTT.

This CDR3 is CASSSAGGANYGYTF. In nucleotides, the CDR3 is TGTGCCAGCAGCTCGGCAGGGGGAGCTAACTATGGCTACACCTTC. This rearrangement joins TRBV5-4 to TRBJ1-2; TRBD1 aligns across 7 bases. The V and J ends lost 3 bases and 0 bases, in that order; junction bases with no gene match: 5. The germline V gene has CDR1 SGHNT and CDR2 YYREEE (reference sequence). The CDR3 sequence is 15 residues long.

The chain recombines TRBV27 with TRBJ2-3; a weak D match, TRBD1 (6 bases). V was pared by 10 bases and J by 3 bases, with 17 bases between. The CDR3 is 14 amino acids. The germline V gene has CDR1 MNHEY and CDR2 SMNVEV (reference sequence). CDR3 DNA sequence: TGTGCCACCCGGACAGATCTCTCGACAGATACGCAGTATTTT. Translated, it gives CATRTDLSTDTQYF.

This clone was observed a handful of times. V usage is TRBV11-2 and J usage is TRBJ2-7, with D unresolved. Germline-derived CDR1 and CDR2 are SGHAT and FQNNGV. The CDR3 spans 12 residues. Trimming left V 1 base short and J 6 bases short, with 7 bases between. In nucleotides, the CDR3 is TGTGCCAGCAGCTTAGGGGCTGGCGAGCAGTACTTC. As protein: CASSLGAGEQYF. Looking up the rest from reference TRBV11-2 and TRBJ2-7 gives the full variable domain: EAGVAQSPRYKIIEKRQSVAFWCNPISGHATLYWYQQILGQGPKLLIQFQNNGVVDDSQLPKDRFSAERLKGVDSTLKIQPAKLEDSAVYLCASSLGAGEQYFGPGTRLTVT.

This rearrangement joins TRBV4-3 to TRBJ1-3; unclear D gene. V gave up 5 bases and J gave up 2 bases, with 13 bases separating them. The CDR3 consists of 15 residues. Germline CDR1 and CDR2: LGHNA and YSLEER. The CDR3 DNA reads TGCGCCAGCAGCTCTGTTTACGGGACTGGAAACACCATATATTTT. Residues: CASSSVYGTGNTIYF.